This T cell receptor (beta chain) is from a study of blood T cell repertoires in COVID-19. The table came from immunoSEQ multiplex PCR; TCRdb's copy has only in-frame clones and leaves some out. The sample carries about 36,000 clones, around four fifths recorded once. V shed 5 bases, J shed 3 bases, and the junction held 7 bases outside the gene matches. The germline CDR1 and CDR2 sequences are LGHDT and YNNKEL (reference sequence). There are 14 residues in the CDR3. The sequence came from a human donor in a cohort sampled during active COVID-19. The sequenced sample was peripheral blood. This chain connects TRBV3-1 (or the pseudogene TRBV3-2) to TRBJ2-7; 7 bases are a match to TRBD2. CDR3 region: CASSSRTRYYEQYF. The DNA for the CDR3 is TGTGCCAGCAGCTCCCGGACTAGATACTACGAGCAGTACTTC.